Below, 29 T cell receptor beta chains from the same sample are listed, as sequenced in a study of cytomegalovirus exposure and HLA in healthy donors. The PCR made use of 60 Vbeta and 13 Jbeta primers. Repertoires were generated with immunoSEQ multiplex PCR, while TCRdb's copy carries only in-frame clones and drops some. The repertoire holds about 130,000 clones, with 77% as singletons. The sample comprised PBMCs. These receptors were obtained from a woman aged 40 to 55 in good health and CMV-seropositive.

This sequence joins TRBV2 and TRBJ1-5; D is perhaps TRBD1 (5 bases). V lost 7 bases and J 1 base, leaving 14 bases between the germline ends. Germline CDR1 and CDR2: SNHLY and FYNNEI. CDR3 length: 15 amino acids. DNA for the CDR3: TGTGCCAGCAATTTGGAGGGGTTAAGCAATCAGCCCCAGCATTTT. Protein product: CASNLEGLSNQPQHF.

CDR3 nucleotide sequence: TGTGCCTGGAGTGGACAGGTTAACACTGAAGCTTTCTTT. It is translated as CAWSGQVNTEAFF. The V call is TRBV30, the J call TRBJ1-1; a weak D match, TRBD1 (6 bases). V lost 1 base, J lost 2 bases, and 8 bases lay in between. This CDR3 has 13 residues. CDR1 GTSNPN and CDR2 SVGIG come from the germline V gene (reference sequence).

This clone was observed a handful of times. The V call is TRBV30, the J call TRBJ1-1; the D gene is possibly TRBD1 (5 bases). Germline V lookup: CDR1 GTSNPN, CDR2 SVGIG (reference sequence). The CDR3 totals 16 residues. V dropped 0 bases and J dropped 4 bases, with 18 bases sitting between them. CDR3 region: CAWSVSRERYGTEAFF. The DNA for the CDR3 is TGTGCCTGGAGTGTTTCCAGGGAAAGGTACGGCACTGAAGCTTTCTTT.

This chain connects TRBV7-9 to TRBJ2-1, with 7 positions matching TRBD2. Germline lookup yields CDR1 SEHNR and CDR2 FQNEAQ (reference sequence). This CDR3 has 14 amino acids. Unmatched junction bases numbered 8, after V lost 5 bases and J lost 7 bases. The CDR3 sequence: CASSERGGTNEQFF. CDR3 DNA: TGTGCCAGCAGCGAGCGGGGTGGGACGAATGAGCAGTTCTTC.

This sequence joins TRBV27 and TRBJ1-2, with 10 bases lining up with TRBD1. The CDR3 runs 15 residues. The V segment lost 6 bases and the J segment 5 bases; nucleotides outside the gene matches: 9. The germline gives CDR1 MNHEY, CDR2 SMNVEV (reference sequence). CDR3 amino acids: CASRGYGTGVYGYTF. DNA of the CDR3: TGTGCCAGCAGGGGATACGGGACAGGGGTGTATGGCTACACCTTC.

This clone was recorded a few times. The gene calls are TRBV2 and TRBJ2-5; possibly TRBD2 for D (5 bases). The CDR3 consists of 13 residues. CDR1 SNHLY and CDR2 FYNNEI come from the germline V gene. V lost 4 bases to trimming and J lost 2 bases, with 8 bases between them. The CDR3 DNA sequence: TGTGCCAGCAGTGTTCAGCGGCAAGAGACCCAGTACTTC. Encoded protein: CASSVQRQETQYF.

A note on this clone: One base away lies a much larger clone, so this may be a sequencing read error. The chain is built from TRBV25-1 and TRBJ1-2; D gene unclear. The CDR3 is made up of 13 amino acids. Germline lookup yields CDR1 MGHDK and CDR2 SYGVNS. V was clipped by 7 bases and J by 6 bases, with 15 bases between them. The CDR3 reads CASTSTRLNGYTF. For the CDR3, the DNA is TGTGCCAGCACCTCGACAAGGTTGAATGGCTACACCTTC.

The chain employs TRBV28 and TRBJ1-6, with TRBD1 matching 7 bases. In germline, CDR1 is MDHEN, CDR2 SYDVKM. CDR3 length: 15 residues. Trimming removed 6 bases from V and 7 bases from J; junction bases left unmatched: 9. CDR3 region: CASRVEQGSNSPLHF. For the CDR3, the DNA is TGTGCCAGCAGGGTCGAACAGGGGAGCAATTCACCCCTCCACTTT.

The chain combines TRBV4-1 with TRBJ2-3; 9 nucleotides align to TRBD1. V lost 6 bases to trimming and J lost 4 bases; unmatched junction nucleotides: 8. Looked up from germline, CDR1 is MGHRA and CDR2 is YSYEKL. This CDR3 is 15 amino acids long. The CDR3 spells CASRDRDRAPDTQYF. The CDR3 nucleotides are TGCGCCAGCAGGGATCGGGACAGGGCACCAGATACGCAGTATTTT.

The chain uses TRBV6-1 and TRBJ2-5; TRBD1 agrees at 7 bases. The CDR3 is 13 residues long. Losses at the gene ends were 4 bases for V and 3 bases for J; bases not matched to a gene: 2. Germline CDR1 is MNHNS and CDR2 is SASEGT. The CDR3, as DNA: TGTGCCAGCAGTGTACAGGGGAAAGAGACCCAGTACTTC. Protein: CASSVQGKETQYF.

The rearrangement links TRBV27 to TRBJ1-5, with 7 bases lining up with TRBD1. CDR3 length: 16 amino acids. In germline, CDR1 is MNHEY, CDR2 SMNVEV (reference sequence). The V and J ends lost 3 bases and 4 bases, in that order; junction bases with no gene match: 9. CDR3 sequence: CASSFGGGRTNQPQHF. The DNA of the CDR3 is TGTGCCAGCAGTTTTGGAGGGGGCAGAACTAATCAGCCCCAGCATTTT.

This chain's CDR3 is CASSLGRLAGGTDTQYF. Written as DNA, the CDR3 is TGTGCCAGCAGCTTAGGGCGACTAGCGGGTGGAACAGATACGCAGTATTTT. The V gene is TRBV7-6, the J gene TRBJ2-3; 10 nucleotides match TRBD2. This CDR3 has 17 residues. Germline values: CDR1 SGHVS, CDR2 FNYEAQ. Losses at the gene ends were 1 base for V and 3 bases for J; bases not matched to a gene: 7.

The chain uses TRBV9 and TRBJ2-3, with 13 bases aligning to TRBD2. CDR3 length: 16 amino acids. The germline CDR1 and CDR2 sequences are SGDLS and YYNGEE. After removal of 4 bases from V and 2 bases from J, the junction contained 4 bases not matched to a gene. As DNA, the CDR3 is TGTGCCAGCAGCCGCGGACTAGCGGGGGTCACAGATACGCAGTATTTT. Translating it yields CASSRGLAGVTDTQYF.

V is TRBV6-5 and J is TRBJ2-3; D possibly corresponds to TRBD2 (6 bases). The CDR3 is 15 amino acids. Germline V gene lookup returns CDR1 MNHEY and CDR2 SVGAGI. The V gene lost 6 bases and the J gene lost 3 bases, with 16 bases spanning the gap. CDR3 amino acids: CASSLSGFGTDTQYF. The CDR3 nucleotides read TGTGCCAGCAGCCTAAGCGGGTTTGGTACAGATACGCAGTATTTT.

The chain has TRBV2 and TRBJ2-5, with a possible D match to TRBD1 (5 bases). The CDR3 length is 13 residues. CDR1 is SNHLY and CDR2 is FYNNEI in the germline V gene. Deletions cut 5 bases from V and 4 bases from J, with 11 bases between. The CDR3 spells CASSSKRGETQYF. The CDR3, as DNA: TGTGCCAGCAGTTCAAAAAGGGGAGAGACCCAGTACTTC.

The rearrangement joins TRBV19 to TRBJ1-1; 9 bases are a match to TRBD1. The CDR3 length is 15 residues. Germline V gene data show CDR1 as LNHDA and CDR2 as SQIVND (reference sequence). V was pared by 5 bases and J by 4 bases, with 8 bases of the junction left unmatched. The CDR3 DNA reads as TGTGCCAGTAGTGCCTTACAGGGGGCGGGCACTGAAGCTTTCTTT. Protein product: CASSALQGAGTEAFF.

CDR3 protein: CASSEDRGGDQPQHF. For the CDR3, the DNA is TGTGCCAGCAGTGAGGACAGGGGGGGGGATCAGCCCCAGCATTTT. This sequence joins TRBV2 and TRBJ1-5; 10 bases agree with TRBD1. V was clipped by 3 bases and J by 5 bases; unmatched bases: 4. The CDR3 runs to 15 residues. CDR1 and CDR2 (germline): SNHLY, FYNNEI.

The chain employs TRBV28 and TRBJ1-5, with D tentatively TRBD1 (6 bases). V shed 2 bases and J shed 1 base, with 12 bases lying between them. Germline V gene data show CDR1 as MDHEN and CDR2 as SYDVKM. The CDR3 extends over 16 amino acids. The CDR3 protein is CASSLHGGLSNQPQHF. In nucleotides, the CDR3 is TGTGCCAGCAGTTTACACGGGGGGCTAAGCAATCAGCCCCAGCATTTT.

The chain uses TRBV7-2 and TRBJ2-7; 9 positions agree with TRBD2. Germline trimming cut 5 bases from V and 5 bases from J; bases unmatched to any gene: 10. CDR3 size: 15 residues. Germline values: CDR1 SGHTA, CDR2 FQGNSA. As DNA, the CDR3 is TGTGCCAGCAGCCAAAGGGGCGGGAGGGCCCACGAGCAGTACTTC. Protein sequence: CASSQRGGRAHEQYF.

V usage is TRBV18 and J usage is TRBJ2-1; 9 nucleotides match TRBD2. The germline gives CDR1 KGHSH, CDR2 LQKENI. Losses at the gene ends were 0 bases for V and 6 bases for J; bases not matched to a gene: 3. CDR3 length: 15 amino acids. The DNA of the CDR3 is TGTGCCAGCTCACCACCGTCGACTAGCGGCAATGAGCAGTTCTTC. Translation: CASSPPSTSGNEQFF.

This rearrangement joins TRBV5-4 to TRBJ1-1; D is undetermined. Trimming took off 6 bases at V and 0 bases at J, with 9 bases between the two ends. CDR3 length: 13 residues. The germline V gene has CDR1 SGHNT and CDR2 YYREEE (reference sequence). The CDR3 DNA follows: TGTGCCAGCACCTTCGGAGTGAACACTGAAGCTTTCTTT. Translated: CASTFGVNTEAFF.

V and J are TRBV19 and TRBJ2-5; 8 nucleotides align to TRBD2. This CDR3 region has 16 residues. Per germline, CDR1 LNHDA and CDR2 SQIVND (reference sequence). The V segment lost 1 base and the J segment 1 base; nucleotides outside the gene matches: 5. The CDR3 here is CASSIGLAGSQETQYF. DNA for the CDR3: TGTGCCAGTAGTATAGGGCTAGCGGGCTCCCAAGAGACCCAGTACTTC.

The rearrangement links TRBV4-1 to TRBJ2-5, with TRBD2 as a possible D gene (5 bases). This CDR3 region has 15 residues. Looked up from germline, CDR1 is MGHRA and CDR2 is YSYEKL. Trimming shortened V by 1 base and J by 2 bases, and 11 bases separated the two germline ends. The CDR3 sequence is CASSQGPLAQETQYF. CDR3 DNA sequence: TGCGCCAGCAGCCAAGGGCCCCTAGCACAAGAGACCCAGTACTTC.

The count of this clone is one. The J gene is TRBJ2-1, the V gene TRBV30; TRBD2 aligns across 7 bases. After removal of 4 bases from V and 10 bases from J, the junction contained 13 bases not matched to a gene. Germline CDR1 is GTSNPN and CDR2 is SVGIG (reference sequence). The CDR3 consists of 14 residues. DNA of the CDR3: TGTGCCTGGATCCCCCCGGCGGGAGTCAGGGAGCAGTTCTTC. Protein product: CAWIPPAGVREQFF.

J is TRBJ2-7 and V is TRBV4-1; D is unresolved. There are 15 residues in the CDR3. Germline V gene lookup returns CDR1 MGHRA and CDR2 YSYEKL. The V and J ends lost 1 base and 2 bases respectively, with 12 bases between them. DNA of the CDR3: TGCGCCAGCAGCCAAGGTGAGGCCAGACCCTACGAGCAGTACTTC. Protein product: CASSQGEARPYEQYF.

The chain employs TRBV19 and TRBJ2-3; D possibly corresponds to TRBD1 (7 bases). The germline V gene has CDR1 LNHDA and CDR2 SQIVND (reference sequence). Trimming took off 1 base at V and 1 base at J, with 9 bases between the two ends. CDR3 length equals 15 residues. This chain's CDR3 is CASSIGRGRTDTQYF. CDR3 nucleotide sequence: TGTGCCAGTAGTATAGGGAGGGGGCGCACAGATACGCAGTATTTT.

This clone showed up just once. The chain links TRBV7-2 to TRBJ1-1; D gene uncertain. Trimming took 2 bases from V and 8 from J, leaving 18 bases between them. This CDR3 region has 15 residues. Germline CDR1 reads SGHTA; CDR2 reads FQGNSA. The CDR3 DNA is TGTGCCAGCAGCTTAAGCCTCCTTGGGCGCCGGGAAGCTTTCTTT. Its protein product is CASSLSLLGRREAFF.

This chain links TRBV19 with TRBJ2-7; D unresolved. The V end lost 5 bases, the J end lost 2 bases, and 13 bases lay between the germline ends. CDR1 is LNHDA, CDR2 SQIVND, per germline (reference sequence). The CDR3 is made up of 14 amino acids. Here the CDR3 reads CASSPNKNTYEQYF. The CDR3 region has the DNA TGTGCCAGTAGTCCAAATAAGAACACCTACGAGCAGTACTTC. The entire variable domain, with the rest obtained from reference TRBV19 and TRBJ2-7, is as follows: DGGITQSPKYLFRKEGQNVTLSCEQNLNHDAMYWYRQDPGQGLRLIYYSQIVNDFQKGDIAEGYSVSREKKESFPLTVTSAQKNPTAFYLCASSPNKNTYEQYFGPGTRLTVT.

The chain links TRBV7-2 to TRBJ2-7, with TRBD2 matching 10 bases. CDR1 and CDR2 (germline): SGHTA, FQGNSA. The CDR3 is 15 residues long. After removal of 5 bases from V and 0 bases from J, the junction contained 4 bases not matched to a gene. Here the CDR3 reads CASSTSGASSYEQYF. The CDR3, as DNA: TGTGCCAGCAGCACTAGCGGGGCGAGCTCCTACGAGCAGTACTTC. Full variable domain (outside the CDR3, taken from reference TRBV7-2 and TRBJ2-7): GAGVSQSPSNKVTEKGKDVELRCDPISGHTALYWYRQSLGQGLEFLIYFQGNSAPDKSGLPSDRFSAERTGGSVSTLTIQRTQQEDSAVYLCASSTSGASSYEQYFGPGTRLTVT.